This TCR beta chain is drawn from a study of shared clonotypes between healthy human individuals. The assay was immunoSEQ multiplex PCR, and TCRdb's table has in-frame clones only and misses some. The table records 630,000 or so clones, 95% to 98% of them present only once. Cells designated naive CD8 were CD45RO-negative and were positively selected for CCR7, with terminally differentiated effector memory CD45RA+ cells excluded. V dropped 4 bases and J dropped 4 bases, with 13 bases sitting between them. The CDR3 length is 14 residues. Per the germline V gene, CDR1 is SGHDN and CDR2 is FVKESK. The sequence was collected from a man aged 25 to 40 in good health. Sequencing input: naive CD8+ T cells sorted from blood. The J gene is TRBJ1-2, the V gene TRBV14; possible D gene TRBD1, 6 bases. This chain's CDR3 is CASSPGARSYGYTF. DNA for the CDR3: TGTGCCAGCAGCCCAGGGGCGCGGTCCTATGGCTACACCTTC.